Listed below are T cell receptor beta chains from one sample, sequenced in a study of CDR3 diversity in severe acne. MiXCR was run by TCRdb on the PCR reads, yielding one entry per CDR3 protein. The sample lists approximately 97,000 distinct CDR3 sequences; 51% were seen once. Sequencing was performed on blood. Receptors were obtained from a male donor with acne. Each CDR3 is given with its conserved first and last residue. Each record gives: CDR3 protein, CDR3 DNA, V gene, D gene, clone size, J gene. The D gene is left open where the match is weak. Where a row states a size, it is once, few, many or the class of an expanded clone; other rows omit it.

CASSGLPDTQYF	TGTGCCAGTAGTGGGCTGCCAGATACGCAGTATTTT	TRBV19	NA	many	TRBJ2-3
CSAVQRGYQETQYF	TGCAGTGCCGTGCAGCGGGGGTACCAAGAGACCCAGTACTTC	TRBV20-1	TRBD2	NA	TRBJ2-5
CASSLASGEGEKLFF	TGCGCCAGCAGCTTGGCCTCAGGGGAAGGAGAAAAACTGTTTTTT	TRBV5-1	NA	NA	TRBJ1-4
CASMDQTGGYTIYF	TGTGCCAGCATGGATCAGACAGGCGGCTACACCATATATTTT	TRBV6-2/TRBV6-3	NA	NA	TRBJ1-3
CASSQEVGTGNAVGYTF	TGTGCCAGCAGCCAAGAAGTCGGGACAGGGAACGCTGTCGGCTACACCTTC	TRBV4-2	TRBD1	NA	TRBJ1-2
CASSPNRAYEQFF	TGTGCCAGCTCACCGAACAGGGCCTATGAGCAGTTCTTC	TRBV18	NA	NA	TRBJ2-1
CASSLGRGRNMNTEAFF	TGCGCCAGCAGCTTGGGTAGGGGGCGAAACATGAACACTGAAGCTTTCTTT	TRBV5-1	TRBD1	many	TRBJ1-1
CASSRRNVNTEAFF	TGTGCCAGCAGCCGACGTAACGTGAACACTGAAGCTTTCTTT	TRBV25-1	NA	once	TRBJ1-1
CASSLFGLRLNTEAFF	TGTGCCAGCAGCTTATTTGGTCTACGCCTGAACACTGAAGCTTTCTTT	TRBV11-2	NA	NA	TRBJ1-1
CASSRERGANLPQHF	TGTGCCAGCAGCCGAGAGCGGGGAGCTAATCTGCCCCAGCATTTT	TRBV7-2	NA	NA	TRBJ1-5
CASSAPSGSAGELFF	TGCGCCAGCAGCGCGCCTAGCGGGAGTGCCGGGGAGCTGTTTTTT	TRBV4-1	TRBD2	few	TRBJ2-2
CASSQVFDGELFF	TGCGCCAGCAGCCAAGTGTTTGACGGGGAGCTGTTTTTT	TRBV4-1	NA	NA	TRBJ2-2
CAITGQGWDEQFF	TGTGCCATCACGGGACAGGGGTGGGATGAGCAGTTCTTC	TRBV10-3	TRBD1	NA	TRBJ2-1
CASGRGAYNEQFF	TGTGCCAGCGGGAGGGGAGCCTACAATGAGCAGTTCTTC	TRBV25-1	TRBD2	NA	TRBJ2-1
CATAGTVIYEQYF	TGTGCCACCGCCGGGACAGTCATCTACGAGCAGTACTTC	TRBV7-3	TRBD1	NA	TRBJ2-7
CASSIGSLNYGYTF	TGTGCCAGTAGTATTGGCAGCTTGAACTATGGCTACACCTTC	TRBV19	NA	NA	TRBJ1-2
CATSGWTSGTYQETQYF	TGTGCCACCAGTGGCTGGACTAGCGGAACCTACCAAGAGACCCAGTACTTC	TRBV24-1	TRBD2	NA	TRBJ2-5
CASSTGTSGRVGELFF	TGTGCCAGCAGCACCGGGACTAGCGGGAGGGTCGGGGAGCTGTTTTTT	TRBV9	TRBD2	NA	TRBJ2-2
CASVAEGRETQYF	TGTGCCAGCGTGGCGGAGGGCCGGGAGACCCAGTACTTC	TRBV7-9	NA	NA	TRBJ2-5
CASSYGTSGRAYEQFF	TGTGCCAGCAGTTACGGGACTAGCGGGAGGGCCTATGAGCAGTTCTTC	TRBV6-5	TRBD2	few	TRBJ2-1
CASSLRLDYEQYF	TGTGCCAGCAGCTTACGACTCGACTACGAGCAGTACTTC	TRBV5-4	NA	many	TRBJ2-7
CASSPGLAGVKFF	TGTGCCAGCTCACCCGGACTAGCGGGAGTCAAGTTCTTC	TRBV18	TRBD2	few	TRBJ2-1
CASSSMTSTEAFF	TGTGCCAGCAGTTCCATGACCTCCACTGAAGCTTTCTTT	TRBV6-5	NA	NA	TRBJ1-1
CASSPNQETQYF	TGTGCCAGCAGCCCCAACCAAGAGACCCAGTACTTC	TRBV5-8	NA	many	TRBJ2-5
CAIPGLAGGSYNEQFF	TGTGCCATCCCGGGACTAGCGGGAGGGTCCTACAATGAGCAGTTCTTC	TRBV25-1	TRBD2	few	TRBJ2-1
CASSLDESGYGYTF	TGTGCCAGCAGCTTAGATGAGAGTGGCTATGGCTACACCTTC	TRBV13	NA	NA	TRBJ1-2
CSVEVGGYTF	TGCAGCGTTGAAGTGGGCGGCTACACCTTC	TRBV29-1	NA	many	TRBJ1-2
CASSETRGITDTQYF	TGCGCCAGCAGTGAAACAAGGGGGATCACGGATACGCAGTATTTT	TRBV10-1	NA	NA	TRBJ2-3
CASSLNSRDEKLFF	TGTGCCAGCAGCTTAAACAGCAGGGATGAAAAACTGTTTTTT	TRBV7-8	NA	NA	TRBJ1-4
CASSPRQGNSGNTIYF	TGTGCCAGTAGTCCTCGACAGGGCAACTCTGGAAACACCATATATTTT	TRBV19	TRBD1	NA	TRBJ1-3
CASSFNGLNRPQHF	TGCGCCAGCAGCTTTAATGGCCTCAATCGGCCCCAGCATTTT	TRBV5-1	NA	NA	TRBJ1-5
CASSLPSVETQYF	TGTGCCAGCAGCTTACCTAGCGTAGAGACCCAGTACTTC	TRBV7-6	NA	NA	TRBJ2-5
CATSRDRASGANVLTF	TGTGCCACCAGCAGAGACAGGGCCTCTGGGGCCAACGTCCTGACTTTC	TRBV15	NA	NA	TRBJ2-6
CASSPAWELFF	TGTGCCAGTAGTCCCGCATGGGAGCTGTTTTTT	TRBV19	NA	many	TRBJ2-2
CASTNTRVFF	TGTGCCAGCACTAATACCAGGGTGTTTTTT	TRBV6-2/TRBV6-3	NA	NA	TRBJ2-2
CSAAAAQFMNTEAFF	TGCAGCGCCGCGGCCGCACAGTTCATGAACACTGAAGCTTTCTTT	TRBV29-1	NA	NA	TRBJ1-1
CATSRDRGGNLLWEQYF	TGTGCCACCAGCAGAGATCGGGGCGGAAACCTTCTCTGGGAGCAGTACTTC	TRBV15	NA	NA	TRBJ2-7
CASSRLVFYEQYF	TGTGCCAGCAGTCGACTAGTTTTCTACGAGCAGTACTTC	TRBV6-2/TRBV6-3	NA	many	TRBJ2-7
CASSLNLANTGELFF	TGTGCCAGCAGCTTAAACCTAGCGAACACCGGGGAGCTGTTTTTT	TRBV11-1	NA	many	TRBJ2-2
CSARAITSGMSYEQYF	TGCAGTGCTAGGGCTATTACTAGCGGGATGTCCTACGAGCAGTACTTC	TRBV20-1	TRBD2	NA	TRBJ2-7
CASSWTSGRDTQYF	TGTGCCAGCAGCTGGACTAGCGGGAGAGATACGCAGTATTTT	TRBV7-9	TRBD2	NA	TRBJ2-3
CASSLTSGRSEQFF	TGTGCCAGCAGCCTGACTAGCGGGAGAAGTGAGCAGTTCTTC	TRBV11-2	TRBD2	NA	TRBJ2-1
CATSDLRLAGGSEQYF	TGTGCCACCAGTGATTTGCGACTAGCGGGAGGAAGTGAGCAGTACTTC	TRBV24-1	TRBD2	NA	TRBJ2-7
CASSGRGYNEQFF	TGTGCCAGCAGCGGGAGGGGCTACAATGAGCAGTTCTTC	TRBV2	TRBD2	medium-sized	TRBJ2-1
CASSEETAWNTEAFF	TGTGCCAGCAGCGAAGAGACAGCCTGGAACACTGAAGCTTTCTTT	TRBV5-4	NA	many	TRBJ1-1
CASSTGTSGTNEQYF	TGCGCCAGCAGCACTGGGACTAGCGGAACCAATGAGCAGTACTTC	TRBV7-3	TRBD2	NA	TRBJ2-7
CAMPSGAFF	TGTGCAATGCCTTCTGGAGCTTTCTTT	TRBV5-4	NA	NA	TRBJ1-1
CASSKPGLAGERYF	TGTGCCAGCAGCAAACCGGGACTAGCGGGAGAACGGTACTTC	TRBV7-9	TRBD2	once	TRBJ2-7
CSAVPSQGEQFF	TGCAGTGCCGTCCCCTCACAGGGGGAGCAGTTCTTC	TRBV20-1	TRBD1	medium-sized	TRBJ2-1
CASSVGHRASEFYGYTF	TGTGCCAGCAGCGTAGGCCACAGGGCTTCGGAATTTTATGGCTACACCTTC	TRBV9	NA	few	TRBJ1-2
CSVDLRGYPEAFF	TGCAGCGTTGATTTGCGTGGGTACCCTGAAGCTTTCTTT	TRBV29-1	NA	NA	TRBJ1-1
CSATGTVNTGELFF	TGCAGTGCTACCGGGACGGTGAACACCGGGGAGCTGTTTTTT	TRBV20-1	NA	NA	TRBJ2-2
CASRPRGLAGAYEQYF	TGTGCCAGCAGACCAAGAGGACTAGCGGGAGCTTACGAGCAGTACTTC	TRBV6-5	TRBD2	many	TRBJ2-7
CASSLISGSVTNEQFF	TGCGCCAGCAGCTTGATCAGCGGGAGCGTGACGAATGAGCAGTTCTTC	TRBV5-1	TRBD2	many	TRBJ2-1
CSLVLVGRNTQYF	TGCAGCCTCGTACTAGTTGGGAGGAATACGCAGTATTTT	TRBV20-1	NA	NA	TRBJ2-3
CASSDRDSSYEQYF	TGCGCCAGCAGTGACCGGGACAGCTCCTACGAGCAGTACTTC	TRBV10-1	TRBD1	NA	TRBJ2-7